These 24 T cell receptor beta chains were sequenced from one sample in a study of tumor and adjacent non-tumor tissue in lung cancer. Three rounds of nested PCR, following a modified ARM-PCR protocol, produced the TCRbeta library. From the multiplex PCR reads, TCRdb called clonotypes with MiXCR, one entry per CDR3 protein. This table has under 95,000 distinct CDR3 sequences, around 64% appearing once. No cell sorting was done before RNA was extracted from the tissue. Sequencing used lung tumor tissue. The source is a man between 60 and 75 years old with non-small cell lung cancer.

In the case of this clonotype: The junction departs from the called germline gene at one end, perhaps through a read error. The rearrangement links TRBV4-3 to TRBJ2-6; 7 bases match TRBD1. The CDR3 has 17 amino acids. The germline gives CDR1 LGHNA, CDR2 YSLEER. The CDR3 here is CASRRGQAASGANVPTF. Here the CDR3 DNA reads TGCGCCAGCAGACGCGGACAGGCAGCCTCTGGGGCCAACGTCCCGACCTTC.

Turning to this clonotype: This may be a read error: a much more frequent sequence differs by one nucleotide. It is likely a read error, because the conserved phenylalanine at the end of the CDR3 is missing. The rearrangement links TRBV10-3 to TRBJ2-3; D not certain. The CDR3 is 11 amino acids. V lost 7 bases to trimming and J lost 9 bases, with 11 bases between them. Germline CDR1 reads ENHRY; CDR2 reads SYGVKD. The CDR3 bases are TGTGCCATCATTGGCTCTGACACGCAGTATTCT. Encoded protein: CAIIGSDTQYS.

This clonotype was detected only a few times. A much larger clone lies one base from this, so it may be a read error. It is likely a read error, because the conserved phenylalanine at the end of the CDR3 is missing. The chain carries TRBV7-9 and TRBJ2-5; no firm D call. Germline CDR1 and CDR2: SEHNR and FQNEAQ (reference sequence). V dropped 5 bases and J dropped 5 bases, with 9 bases sitting between them. This CDR3 is built from 12 residues. CDR3: CASSPGRETQYL. The CDR3 DNA reads TGTGCCAGCAGCCCCGGTAGGGAGACCCAGTACTTG.

V usage is TRBV6-5 and J usage is TRBJ1-6, with D maybe TRBD1 (5 bases). The CDR3 is made up of 16 amino acids. Trimming took 7 bases from V and 9 from J, leaving 22 bases between them. Germline CDR1 reads MNHEY; CDR2 reads SVGAGI. The CDR3 reads CASMNRQPGGGSPLHF. CDR3 DNA sequence: TGTGCCAGCATGAACAGGCAACCGGGGGGGGGTTCACCCCTCCACTTT.

Comment on this clonotype: A read error may produce the germline difference seen at one junction end. The chain links TRBV4-1 to TRBJ2-7; D is possibly TRBD2 (5 bases). Germline CDR1 is MGHRA and CDR2 is YSYEKL. This CDR3 comprises 15 residues. The CDR3 reads CASSQAPTRGYEQYF. The CDR3 nucleotides are TGCGCCAGCAGCCAAGCTCCGACACGGGGTTACGAGCAATACTTC.

As for this clonotype: A read error may account for a junction end that differs from germline. This chain links TRBV6-5 with TRBJ1-1; TRBD1 matches at 8 bases. The germline gives CDR1 MNHEY, CDR2 SVGAGI. There are 13 residues in the CDR3. The CDR3 sequence: CARRTTGGTEAFF. In DNA form, the CDR3 reads TGCGCCAGGAGAACCACAGGGGGCACTGAAGCTTTCTTT.

As concerns this clonotype: The junction does not match germline at one end; this may be a read error. The V and J genes are TRBV11-3 and TRBJ2-7; 8 positions agree with TRBD2. Germline V CDR1 and CDR2: SGHNT, YENEEA. The CDR3 runs to 16 residues. The CDR3 here is CTSSRGGTERFPEQYF. Written as DNA, the CDR3 is TGTACCAGCAGCCGGGGGGGGACTGAGCGCTTCCCCGAGCAGTACTTC.

This clonotype was observed a few times. This CDR3 fails to terminate in the conserved phenylalanine or tryptophan, so it likely reflects a read error. The rearrangement joins TRBV5-5 to TRBJ1-2; D is perhaps TRBD1 (6 bases). The CDR3 loop spans 14 amino acids. Germline values: CDR1 SGHKS, CDR2 YYEKEE (reference sequence). The CDR3, as DNA: TGTGCCAGCAGCTTGGCCGCAGGGGTATATGGTTACACCTTA. Translating it yields CASSLAAGVYGYTL.

This clonotype has a handful of counts. The CDR3 loop is CSAAPGSNYGYTF. The DNA for the CDR3 is TGCAGTGCCGCTCCCGGGTCCAACTATGGCTACACCTTC. This chain connects TRBV20-1 to TRBJ1-2, with D uncertain. The CDR3 has 13 residues. V lost 6 bases, J lost 2 bases, and 13 bases lay in between. Germline CDR1 and CDR2: DFQATT and SNEGSKA (reference sequence).

Details on this clonotype: A junction boundary mismatches the germline segment, possibly from a read error. The chain recombines TRBV4-3 with TRBJ1-2; TRBD1 might be the D (6 bases). The CDR3 runs to 14 residues. From germline, CDR1 is LGHNA and CDR2 YSLEER. CDR3 amino acids: CVSSHPNRVTGYTF. In DNA form, the CDR3 reads TGCGTCAGCAGCCACCCCAACAGGGTGACTGGCTACACCTTC.

Points on this clonotype: A clone one base away is much larger, so this may be a read error. The rearrangement uses TRBV12-3 or TRBV12-4 and TRBJ2-3, with D perhaps TRBD1 (7 bases). This CDR3 is built from 17 residues. The CDR3 DNA sequence: TGTGTCAGCAGAGAACATGGGACTCCAGGGGGTCAAGATACGCAGTATTTT. Its translation is CVSREHGTPGGQDTQYF.

The gene calls are TRBV5-5 and TRBJ1-1; D is ambiguous. The germline V and J ends were trimmed by 10 bases and 1 base, with 20 bases remaining between them. This CDR3 is built from 15 residues. Per germline, CDR1 SGHKS and CDR2 YYEKEE (reference sequence). The chain's CDR3 is CAVSLGLPRNTEAFF. DNA for the CDR3: TGTGCCGTCAGCTTAGGTCTCCCTAGGAACACTGAAGCTTTCTTT.

The table lists this clonotype with a count of one. The chain uses TRBV20-1 and TRBJ2-1; D remains ambiguous. The germline V and J ends were trimmed by 7 bases and 5 bases, with 15 bases remaining between them. CDR1 and CDR2 from the germline V gene are DFQATT and SNEGSKA (reference sequence). The CDR3 spans 13 residues. The CDR3 loop is CSDSDGRNNEQFF. In DNA, the CDR3 is TGCAGTGATAGTGATGGCCGGAACAATGAGCAGTTCTTC.

This clonotype was seen ten or more times. This chain uses TRBV5-4 with TRBJ2-2; TRBD2 is a possible D gene (6 bases). This CDR3 region has 12 residues. V was cut by 10 bases and J by 5 bases, with 12 bases left in between. Germline CDR1 and CDR2: SGHNT and YYREEE (reference sequence). Here the CDR3 reads CAPPAGTGELFF. The CDR3 nucleotides read TGTGCCCCCCCCGCGGGAACCGGGGAGCTGTTTTTT.

As concerns this clonotype: Given a much more abundant clone one base away, this may be a read error. The chain is built from TRBV2 and TRBJ2-3; D is ambiguous. CDR3 length equals 13 residues. Trimming took off 7 bases at V and 1 base at J, with 9 bases between the two ends. Germline V gene data show CDR1 as SNHLY and CDR2 as FYNNEI. The CDR3, as DNA: TGTGCCAGCATTGAGACCCGCACAGATACGCAGTATTTT. Protein sequence: CASIETRTDTQYF.

In regard to this clonotype: Germline is not matched at one junction end, which may reflect a read error. This chain joins TRBV28 and TRBJ2-7, with 8 bases matching TRBD2. Germline V gives CDR1 MDHEN, CDR2 SYDVKM. There are 16 residues in the CDR3. CDR3 sequence: CVSRTRCRGGSYEQYF. DNA for the CDR3: TGTGTCAGCAGAACCCGGTGCCGGGGGGGATCCTACGAGCAGTACTTC.

V and J are TRBV4-1 and TRBJ1-6; D is uncertain. Germline V gene lookup returns CDR1 MGHRA and CDR2 YSYEKL. Trimming pared 4 bases from V and 7 bases from J, leaving 11 bases between. The CDR3 is 14 amino acids. The CDR3 region is CASSREDGNSPLHF. CDR3 nucleotide sequence: TGCGCCAGCAGCCGAGAGGATGGGAATTCACCCCTCCACTTT.

As to this clonotype: This may come from a read error, since a much larger clone is one base off. This chain links TRBV20-1 with TRBJ2-7; TRBD1 might be the D (5 bases). CDR3 length: 13 amino acids. Germline V lookup: CDR1 DFQATT, CDR2 SNEGSKA (reference sequence). CDR3 protein: CSASHRGSHEQYF. As DNA, the CDR3 is TGCAGTGCCAGTCATAGGGGCTCCCACGAGCAGTACTTC.

This clonotype was recorded at least ten times. The chain joins TRBV12-3 or TRBV12-4 to TRBJ2-5; D gene ambiguous. V was cut by 3 bases and J by 2 bases, with 10 bases left in between. The CDR3 loop spans 14 amino acids. The CDR3 DNA reads TGTGCCAGCAGTTTGTTCGGCGTTCAAGAGACCCAGTACTTC. Its protein product is CASSLFGVQETQYF.

Comment on this clonotype: The junction differs from germline at one of its ends, possibly a read error. V is TRBV4-3 and J is TRBJ2-7, with a possible D match to TRBD2 (5 bases). CDR1 LGHNA and CDR2 YSLEER come from the germline V gene. This CDR3 has 16 residues. The CDR3 loop is CASSQDFLPGKYEQYF. Written as DNA, the CDR3 is TGCGCCAGCAGCCAAGACTTCCTACCGGGAAAGTACGAGCAATACTTC.

As regards this clonotype: A much more abundant neighbour one base away suggests this may be a read error. The chain recombines TRBV28 with TRBJ2-1; D is perhaps TRBD2 (5 bases). This CDR3 has 12 amino acids. The V gene lost 8 bases and the J gene lost 9 bases, with 14 bases spanning the gap. The germline gives CDR1 MDHEN, CDR2 SYDVKM. The CDR3 is CASSSWIGEQFF. CDR3 DNA: TGTGCCAGCTCTAGCTGGATCGGTGAGCAGTTCTTC.

Note on this clonotype: Given a much more abundant clone one base away, this may be a read error. The rearrangement links TRBV4-3 to TRBJ2-3; tentatively, D is TRBD1 (6 bases). The CDR3 consists of 16 residues. In germline, CDR1 is LGHNA, CDR2 YSLEER. CDR3 coding DNA: TGCGACAGCAGCCAAGAGTCGGGACAAGACACAGATACGCAGTATTTT. Protein product: CDSSQESGQDTDTQYF.

For this clonotype: The CDR3 does not end in the conserved phenylalanine or tryptophan, so this is likely a read error. The rearrangement links TRBV29-1 to TRBJ2-3, with a tentative D call TRBD1 (5 bases). V was clipped by 8 bases and J by 0 bases, with 9 bases between them. The CDR3 spans 12 residues. Germline CDR1 reads SQVTM; CDR2 reads ANQGSEA. As DNA, the CDR3 is TGCAGCTTGGACAAGAGCACAGATACGCAGTATTTG. Its translation: CSLDKSTDTQYL.

Note on this clonotype: A much larger clonotype is one base distant, so this may be a read error. V usage is TRBV20-1 and J usage is TRBJ2-1; 14 positions agree with TRBD2. The CDR3 extends over 20 amino acids. Germline V CDR1 and CDR2: DFQATT, SNEGSKA (reference sequence). In nucleotides, the CDR3 is TGCAGTGCTAGAGCTAGGGGAGGACTAGCGGGAGGTAAGAGTTCGAATGAGCAGTTATTC. This gives the protein CSARARGGLAGGKSSNEQLF.